The 32 T cell receptor beta chains listed next were all sequenced from one sample in a study of blood T cell repertoires in COVID-19. Using immunoSEQ multiplex PCR, the repertoire was profiled, and TCRdb retains in-frame clones only, with some absent. The sample holds tens of thousands of clones, roughly 80% seen once. Sequenced sample: peripheral blood. The source is a man between 65 and 85 years old with acute or convalescent COVID-19.

The chain combines TRBV6-5 with TRBJ2-6, with 8 bases identical to TRBD1. V lost 6 bases to trimming and J lost 2 bases; unmatched junction nucleotides: 3. Germline V lookup: CDR1 MNHEY, CDR2 SVGAGI. The CDR3 covers 15 residues. CDR3 loop: CASSVQGAGANVLTF. Here the CDR3 DNA reads TGTGCCAGCAGCGTACAGGGGGCTGGGGCCAACGTCCTGACTTTC.

V usage is TRBV6-6 and J usage is TRBJ1-1, with a tentative D call TRBD1 (6 bases). Germline CDR1 reads MNHNY; CDR2 reads SVGAGI (reference sequence). The CDR3 consists of 13 residues. V was clipped by 10 bases and J by 1 base, with 13 bases between them. CDR3 residues: CATSQGSNTEAFF. Here the CDR3 DNA reads TGTGCCACCTCACAGGGTTCGAACACTGAAGCTTTCTTT.

In DNA form, the CDR3 reads TGTGCCAGCAGCCAAGAACAAGCGGGAGGGCCTGGGGAGACCCAGTACTTC. It is translated as CASSQEQAGGPGETQYF. The chain has TRBV4-2 and TRBJ2-5; 10 bases are a match to TRBD2. CDR1 LGHNA and CDR2 YNFKEQ come from the germline V gene. With V trimmed by 0 bases and J by 5 bases, 9 bases remained unmatched. The CDR3 runs to 17 residues.

V is TRBV6-5 and J is TRBJ1-2, with 7 bases matching TRBD1. Germline-derived CDR1 and CDR2 are MNHEY and SVGAGI. V shed 7 bases and J 3 bases; nucleotides not matched to a gene: 11. The CDR3 length is 15 residues. CDR3 protein: CASTLSRQGYYGYTF. In DNA, the CDR3 is TGTGCCAGCACCCTTTCTCGACAGGGTTACTATGGCTACACCTTC.

CDR3 in DNA: TGTGCCATCAGTGAAACAGGGGTTTTCTATGGCTACACCTTC. It is translated as CAISETGVFYGYTF. The V call is TRBV10-3, the J call TRBJ1-2; 7 bases agree with TRBD1. The CDR3 sequence is 14 residues long. Looked up from germline, CDR1 is ENHRY and CDR2 is SYGVKD. V lost 3 bases and J lost 4; bases outside the gene matches: 5.

The chain is built from TRBV29-1 and TRBJ2-7, with a tentative D call TRBD1 (5 bases). CDR1 is SQVTM, CDR2 ANQGSEA, per germline. CDR3 length: 12 residues. With 7 bases removed from V and 2 bases from J, the gap between germline ends came to 12 bases. CDR3 coding DNA: TGCAGCGCGAATGTGGGGCCCTACGAGCAGTACTTC. Its translation is CSANVGPYEQYF.

This sequence joins TRBV29-1 and TRBJ2-3; no firm D call. The V and J ends lost 4 bases and 4 bases respectively, with 21 bases between them. The germline V gene has CDR1 SQVTM and CDR2 ANQGSEA. The CDR3 totals 16 residues. CDR3: CSVVSTRLKSADTQYF. CDR3 bases: TGCAGCGTTGTGTCTACTCGACTGAAGAGCGCAGATACGCAGTATTTT.

Here the CDR3 reads CASSGTRGDGNQPQHF. CDR3 nucleotides: TGTGCCAGCAGTGGCACCAGGGGGGACGGCAATCAGCCCCAGCATTTT. This chain joins TRBV2 and TRBJ1-5; 7 nucleotides line up with TRBD1. V shed 4 bases, J shed 2 bases, and the junction held 8 bases outside the gene matches. The germline gives CDR1 SNHLY, CDR2 FYNNEI. The CDR3 runs to 16 residues. Full variable domain (missing parts from reference TRBV2 and TRBJ1-5): EPEVTQTPSHQVTQMGQEVILRCVPISNHLYFYWYRQILGQKVEFLVSFYNNEISEKSEIFDDQFSVERPDGSNFTLKIRSTKLEDSAMYFCASSGTRGDGNQPQHFGDGTRLSIL.

V is TRBV18 and J is TRBJ1-4; possible D gene TRBD1, 5 bases. CDR3 size: 13 residues. V was cut by 10 bases and J by 3 bases, with 12 bases left in between. The germline V gene encodes CDR1 KGHSH and CDR2 LQKENI. The CDR3 DNA reads as TGTGCCATTTCAAGGGGTCCTAATGAAAAACTGTTTTTT. The encoded protein is CAISRGPNEKLFF.

The chain combines TRBV16 with TRBJ1-3; no definite D call. Germline assignment: CDR1 KGHSY and CDR2 FQNENV. The CDR3 is 13 amino acids. Trimming took 3 bases from V and 2 from J, leaving 5 bases between them. The CDR3 protein is CASSQGTGNTIYF. CDR3 coding DNA: TGTGCCAGCAGCCAGGGCACTGGAAACACCATATATTTT. The whole variable domain, filled in from reference TRBV16 and TRBJ1-3, reads GEEVAQTPKHLVRGEGQKAKLYCAPIKGHSYVFWYQQVLKNEFKFLISFQNENVFDETGMPKERFSAKCLPNSPCSLEIQATKLEDSAVYFCASSQGTGNTIYFGEGSWLTVV.

On this clone itself: The identical CDR3 is also encoded by other nucleotide sequences in the sample. J is TRBJ1-2 and V is TRBV19, with D hard to call. Per germline, CDR1 LNHDA and CDR2 SQIVND (reference sequence). CDR3 size: 14 residues. Deletions cut 6 bases from V and 4 bases from J, with 15 bases between. The CDR3 bases are TGTGCCAGTAGCAAGGGAGAGGGCCGCTATGGCTACACCTTC. The encoded protein is CASSKGEGRYGYTF.

The rearrangement links TRBV4-1 to TRBJ2-2; weak D call: TRBD1 (5 bases). CDR3 length: 13 amino acids. V gave up 1 base and J gave up 8 bases, with 8 bases separating them. The V gene's germline CDR1 is MGHRA and CDR2 YSYEKL. The DNA for the CDR3 is TGCGCCAGCAGCCAAGTTTCAGGGGGGGAGCTGTTTTTT. This codes for CASSQVSGGELFF.

The chain employs TRBV7-2 and TRBJ1-3; the D gene is possibly TRBD1 (6 bases). The CDR3 runs to 14 residues. Germline V CDR1 and CDR2: SGHTA, FQGNSA. V was pared by 1 base and J by 7 bases, with 11 bases between. Written as DNA, the CDR3 is TGTGCCAGCAGCTTAGGTGCGACAGGCAACACCATATATTTT. This codes for CASSLGATGNTIYF.

This clone was detected only a few times. The genes are TRBV5-1 and TRBJ2-1; a weak D match, TRBD2 (6 bases). CDR3 length equals 14 residues. V was pared by 4 bases and J by 8 bases, with 16 bases between. CDR1 is SGHRS and CDR2 is YFSETQ in the germline V gene. CDR3 sequence reads: CASSPTYWGDEQFF. DNA for the CDR3: TGCGCCAGCAGCCCCACTTATTGGGGGGATGAGCAGTTCTTC. The whole variable domain, filled in from reference TRBV5-1 and TRBJ2-1, reads KAGVTQTPRYLIKTRGQQVTLSCSPISGHRSVSWYQQTPGQGLQFLFEYFSETQRNKGNFPGRFSGRQFSNSRSEMNVSTLELGDSALYLCASSPTYWGDEQFFGPGTRLTVL.

The chain carries TRBV6-2 or TRBV6-3 and TRBJ2-7, with 9 bases lining up with TRBD1. The CDR3 is 15 amino acids. The germline V gene has CDR1 MNHEY and CDR2 SVGEGT. J was trimmed by 1 base and V by 6 bases; bases with no gene match: 7. The CDR3 loop is CASRPTGTGSYEQYF. CDR3 DNA: TGTGCCAGCAGGCCTACCGGGACAGGGTCCTACGAGCAGTACTTC.

The chain carries TRBV28 and TRBJ1-5, with TRBD1 as a possible D gene (6 bases). Trimming shortened V by 7 bases and J by 2 bases, and 18 bases separated the two germline ends. Germline CDR1 and CDR2: MDHEN and SYDVKM. CDR3 length equals 16 residues. The chain's CDR3 is CASTSDSFLGNQPQHF. The DNA for the CDR3 is TGTGCCAGCACCTCGGACAGTTTCCTCGGCAATCAGCCCCAGCATTTT.

V usage is TRBV6-1 and J usage is TRBJ2-5, with D possibly matching TRBD1 (6 bases). The V end was cut by 3 bases, the J end by 3 bases, with 14 bases between. The CDR3 loop spans 15 amino acids. CDR1 MNHNS and CDR2 SASEGT come from the germline V gene. CDR3 amino acids: CASSDPRTVKETQYF. In DNA form, the CDR3 reads TGTGCCAGCAGTGATCCCAGGACAGTTAAAGAGACCCAGTACTTC.

This clone came up a few times. This chain connects TRBV5-1 to TRBJ2-7; 9 bases map to TRBD1. There are 14 residues in the CDR3. The V segment lost 6 bases and the J segment 4 bases; nucleotides outside the gene matches: 8. Germline V CDR1 and CDR2: SGHRS, YFSETQ. CDR3 region: CASKPGQGLYEQYF. The CDR3 region has the DNA TGCGCCAGCAAACCGGGACAGGGCCTTTACGAGCAGTACTTC.

The V call is TRBV20-1, the J call TRBJ2-1; D gene uncertain. The CDR3 consists of 11 residues. CDR1 is DFQATT and CDR2 is SNEGSKA in the germline V gene (reference sequence). V was pared by 5 bases and J by 7 bases, with 9 bases between. CDR3 coding DNA: TGCAGTGCTTTGGGCCTAAATGAGCAGTTCTTC. This encodes CSALGLNEQFF.

The chain is built from TRBV7-2 and TRBJ2-3; no firm D call. Trimming removed 6 bases from V and 0 bases from J, with 10 bases in between. In germline, CDR1 is SGHTA, CDR2 FQGNSA. This CDR3 spans 14 amino acids. The CDR3 DNA follows: TGTGCCAGCAGTCAAATGGCTAGCACAGATACGCAGTATTTT. Its translation: CASSQMASTDTQYF.

This clone has more than one count but fewer than ten. This chain links TRBV25-1 with TRBJ2-2; possibly TRBD1 for D (5 bases). The CDR3 length is 16 residues. V gave up 3 bases and J gave up 0 bases, with 11 bases separating them. From germline, CDR1 is MGHDK and CDR2 SYGVNS. CDR3 nucleotides: TGTGCCAGCAGTGAGGTACAGGTCTCGAACACCGGGGAGCTGTTTTTT. Encoded protein: CASSEVQVSNTGELFF.

The CDR3, as DNA: TGTGCCAGCAGCCCACAGGGGGCCCATCAGCCCCAGCATTTT. This gives the protein CASSPQGAHQPQHF. The genes are TRBV7-3 and TRBJ1-5; 9 bases map to TRBD1. Trimming took 5 bases from V and 5 from J; bases not matched to a gene: 4. CDR1 and CDR2 from the germline V gene are SGHTA and FQGTGA. The CDR3 runs to 14 residues.

The chain joins TRBV30 to TRBJ1-1; possibly TRBD1 for D (5 bases). The V end was cut by 4 bases, the J end by 1 base, with 7 bases between. This CDR3 comprises 12 residues. Germline V gene lookup returns CDR1 GTSNPN and CDR2 SVGIG (reference sequence). The CDR3 reads CAWNGGNTEAFF. The CDR3 DNA is TGTGCCTGGAACGGGGGGAACACTGAAGCTTTCTTT.

The chain uses TRBV14 and TRBJ1-2, with 7 bases identical to TRBD1. V gave up 3 bases and J gave up 6 bases; unmatched junction bases: 7. This CDR3 contains 14 residues. The V gene's germline CDR1 is SGHDN and CDR2 FVKESK. In DNA, the CDR3 is TGTGCCAGCAGCCAGAACAGGGGAGAAGATGGCTACACCTTC. It translates to CASSQNRGEDGYTF.

The chain has TRBV5-5 and TRBJ2-7; weak D call: TRBD2 (6 bases). Deletions cut 0 bases from V and 2 bases from J, with 12 bases between. Per germline, CDR1 SGHKS and CDR2 YYEKEE (reference sequence). The CDR3 runs 15 residues. The CDR3 bases are TGTGCCAGCAGCTTGGCCGGCGGGGTCGCCTACGAGCAGTACTTC. Residues: CASSLAGGVAYEQYF.

The CDR3 loop is CASSALAGRTDTQYF. The CDR3, as DNA: TGTGCCAGCAGTGCACTAGCGGGTCGCACAGATACGCAGTATTTT. The chain uses TRBV2 and TRBJ2-3; TRBD2 agrees at 9 bases. Germline V CDR1 and CDR2: SNHLY, FYNNEI. The trim removed 4 bases at V and 1 base at J, leaving 3 bases unmatched. The CDR3 extends over 15 amino acids.

Only one count was recorded for this clone. The rearrangement joins TRBV19 to TRBJ1-1; 9 bases line up with TRBD1. The CDR3 is 13 residues long. The germline V gene has CDR1 LNHDA and CDR2 SQIVND (reference sequence). V lost 7 bases and J lost 6; bases outside the gene matches: 6. The CDR3 nucleotides are TGTGCCAGTAAGCCGGACAGGGGTCCTGAAGCTTTCTTT. Translated: CASKPDRGPEAFF.

The V call is TRBV2, the J call TRBJ2-3, with D possibly matching TRBD2 (5 bases). The V gene's germline CDR1 is SNHLY and CDR2 FYNNEI. Trimming shortened V by 7 bases and J by 4 bases, and 6 bases separated the two germline ends. The CDR3 is made up of 11 amino acids. This CDR3 is CASKAADTQYF. CDR3 sequence (DNA): TGTGCCAGCAAAGCGGCAGATACGCAGTATTTT.

The chain carries TRBV11-1 and TRBJ2-3; a possible D gene is TRBD2 (5 bases). The CDR3 runs 13 residues. The ends were cut back, 3 bases at V and 12 bases at J, with 16 bases in the middle. Germline V CDR1 and CDR2: SGHAT, FQDESV (reference sequence). Here the CDR3 reads CASSFVRTSPQYF. The CDR3 DNA reads as TGTGCCAGCAGCTTTGTGAGGACTTCCCCTCAGTATTTT.

V usage is TRBV6-2 or TRBV6-3 and J usage is TRBJ2-5, with 16 nucleotides matching TRBD2. J lost 4 bases, V lost 5 bases, and 4 bases had no gene match. Germline V CDR1 and CDR2: MNHEY, SVGEGT. The CDR3 is 16 amino acids. CDR3 residues: CASSLGLAGGSETQYF. CDR3 sequence (DNA): TGTGCCAGCAGTCTGGGACTAGCGGGAGGGTCAGAGACCCAGTACTTC.

The rearrangement links TRBV7-3 to TRBJ2-3; 12 bases map to TRBD2. CDR3 length: 14 amino acids. The V gene's germline CDR1 is SGHTA and CDR2 FQGTGA. The J segment lost 5 bases and the V segment lost 4 bases, leaving 1 base of the junction unmatched. Written as DNA, the CDR3 is TGTGCCAGCAGCTCGGGACTAGCGGGAGATACGCAGTATTTT. Its protein product is CASSSGLAGDTQYF.

The chain links TRBV12-2 to TRBJ2-3; TRBD1, the D gene given by the table, was not confirmed from the DNA. TRBV12-2 is described as a pseudogene. The CDR3 contains 13 residues. The CDR3 loop reads CASRMTALDTQYF. CDR3 DNA: TGTGCAAGTCGCATGACAGCCTTGGATACGCAGTATTTT.